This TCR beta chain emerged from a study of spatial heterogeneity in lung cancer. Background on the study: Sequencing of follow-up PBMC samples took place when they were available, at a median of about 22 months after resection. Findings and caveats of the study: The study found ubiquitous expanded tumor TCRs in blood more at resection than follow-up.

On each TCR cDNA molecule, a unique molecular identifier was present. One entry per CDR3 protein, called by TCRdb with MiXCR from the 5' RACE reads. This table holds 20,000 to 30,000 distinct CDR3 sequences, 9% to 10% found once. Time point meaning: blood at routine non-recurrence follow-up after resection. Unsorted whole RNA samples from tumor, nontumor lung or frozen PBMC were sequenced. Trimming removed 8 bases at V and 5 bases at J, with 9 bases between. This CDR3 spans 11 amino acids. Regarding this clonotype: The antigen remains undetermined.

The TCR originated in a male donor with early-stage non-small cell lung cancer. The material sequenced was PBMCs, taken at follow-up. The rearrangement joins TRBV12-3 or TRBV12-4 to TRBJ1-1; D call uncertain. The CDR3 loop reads CASGFATEAFF. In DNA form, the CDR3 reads TGTGCCAGCGGGTTCGCTACTGAAGCTTTCTTT.